This note documents a single T cell receptor beta chain sequence. This entry comes from a study of shared clonotypes between healthy human individuals. The method was immunoSEQ multiplex PCR; TCRdb's version includes in-frame clones alone and lacks a portion of them. The sample has 75,000 to 100,000 clones; less than 60% are singletons. Germline-derived CDR1 and CDR2 are SGHRS and YFSETQ. The CDR3 has 14 residues. The genes are TRBV5-1 and TRBJ2-5; D is unclear. The J call could be wrong; TRBJ2-7 is a better fit for the DNA end. The receptor's source is a woman in her forties in good health. Some clones in this sample may be carry-over from other donors' samples. The sample consisted of PBMCs. The CDR3 DNA sequence: TGCGCCAGCAAATTGGCACAGAGCTCCTACGAGCAGTACTTC. It translates to CASKLAQSSYEQYF.